Listed here are 12 T cell receptor beta chains from one sample, sequenced in a study of naive and memory T cell subsets. The beta constant-region primer was an equimolar mix of two oligonucleotides covering TRBC1 and TRBC2. TCRdb re-called the UMI-ligation and nested PCR reads with MiXCR, one entry per CDR3 protein. The sample has 120,000 to 150,000 distinct CDR3 sequences, about 18% seen once; the top ten hold roughly 0.14%. Sequencing input: naive CD4+ T cells from blood. The receptors were gathered from a human donor in good health.

This clonotype has more than one count but fewer than ten. The J gene is TRBJ2-1, the V gene TRBV12-3 or TRBV12-4; 14 bases fit TRBD2. V lost 6 bases and J lost 7; bases outside the gene matches: 5. The CDR3 has 15 residues. CDR3 DNA: TGTGCCAGCAGCGGGACTAGCGGGAGTACAAATGAGCAGTTCTTC. Its translation: CASSGTSGSTNEQFF.

In nucleotides, the CDR3 is TGCGCCAGCAGCCAAGCCATTTTCACTAGCGGGACACCCTACGAGCAGTACTTC. It translates to CASSQAIFTSGTPYEQYF. The V gene is TRBV4-1, the J gene TRBJ2-7; 10 bases line up with TRBD2. Trimming at V came to 1 base and at J to 2 bases, leaving 11 bases not matched to a gene. The germline CDR1 and CDR2 sequences are MGHRA and YSYEKL. This CDR3 has 18 amino acids.

The gene calls are TRBV27 and TRBJ1-2; 8 bases fit TRBD1. V lost 6 bases, J lost 4 bases, and 13 bases stayed unmatched. The CDR3 spans 16 residues. The germline CDR1 and CDR2 sequences are MNHEY and SMNVEV (reference sequence). CDR3 in DNA: TGTGCCAGCAGCTTAGGAACAGGACAGGGTGGCTATGGCTACACCTTC. Amino acid sequence: CASSLGTGQGGYGYTF.

This clonotype was recorded many times. V gene TRBV10-3 combines with J gene TRBJ2-7; D is uncertain. The V end lost 6 bases, the J end lost 0 bases, and 9 bases lay between the germline ends. Germline assignment: CDR1 ENHRY and CDR2 SYGVKD. The CDR3 extends over 13 amino acids. CDR3 DNA: TGTGCCATCAGGCAGACGAGCTCCTACGAGCAGTACTTC. Translation gives CAIRQTSSYEQYF.

The CDR3 protein is CASGLERIRSRANTEAFF. CDR3 in DNA: TGTGCTAGTGGTTTGGAACGGATAAGGTCAAGGGCAAACACTGAAGCTTTCTTT. The rearrangement joins TRBV12-5 to TRBJ1-1, with no clear D. V lost 1 base to trimming and J lost 2 bases, with 20 bases between them. The CDR3 has 18 residues. CDR1 is LGHNT, CDR2 FRNRAP, per germline.

This clonotype turned up a few times. The J gene is TRBJ2-5, the V gene TRBV12-3 or TRBV12-4; D gene uncertain. The germline V and J ends were trimmed by 3 bases and 5 bases, with 19 bases remaining between them. The CDR3 has 16 residues. CDR3 DNA sequence: TGTGCCAGCAGTTTGGCCAACAAAGCCCCCGGCGAGACCCAGTACTTC. Protein sequence: CASSLANKAPGETQYF.

Turning to this clonotype: This may arise from a read error, as a much more abundant clone is one base away. CDR3 region: CSGTQTASGRDEQFF. In DNA form, the CDR3 reads TGCAGCGGTACCCAGACGGCTAGCGGGAGGGATGAGCAGTTCTTC. The chain has TRBV29-1 and TRBJ2-1; TRBD2 agrees at 12 bases. Unmatched junction bases numbered 12, after V lost 7 bases and J lost 8 bases. The CDR3 is made up of 15 amino acids. CDR1 is SQVTM, CDR2 ANQGSEA, per germline.

This chain joins TRBV30 and TRBJ2-2, with D maybe TRBD2 (5 bases). The CDR3 runs to 12 residues. V lost 8 bases and J lost 1, with 8 bases in between. From germline, CDR1 is GTSNPN and CDR2 SVGIG (reference sequence). CDR3 region: CAGRGNTGELFF. CDR3 bases: TGTGCCGGCCGGGGGAACACCGGGGAGCTGTTTTTT.

This chain connects TRBV28 to TRBJ2-7; D unresolved. The V gene's germline CDR1 is MDHEN and CDR2 SYDVKM. This CDR3 has 11 amino acids. The V and J ends lost 2 bases and 4 bases respectively, with 3 bases between them. The CDR3 nucleotides read TGTGCCAGCAGTTTACGGTACGAGCAGTACTTC. Its translation: CASSLRYEQYF.

This clonotype was counted between two and nine times. The chain joins TRBV3-1 to TRBJ1-1, with a weak D call TRBD1 (6 bases). In germline, CDR1 is LGHDT, CDR2 YNNKEL (reference sequence). The CDR3 is 15 amino acids. Trimming shortened V by 0 bases and J by 4 bases, and 12 bases separated the two germline ends. The CDR3 DNA reads TGTGCCAGCAGCCAAGAAGGGGGTGTGCGCACTGAAGCTTTCTTT. It is translated as CASSQEGGVRTEAFF.

This clonotype showed up just a few times. This chain uses TRBV29-1 with TRBJ2-5, with a tentative D call TRBD2 (6 bases). V shed 3 bases and J shed 4 bases, with 15 bases lying between them. The CDR3 totals 14 residues. Germline lookup yields CDR1 SQVTM and CDR2 ANQGSEA. The CDR3: CSVDLGEDPETQYF. CDR3 in DNA: TGCAGCGTTGATCTCGGGGAGGATCCAGAGACCCAGTACTTC.

This clonotype was seen a few times. V and J are TRBV4-1 and TRBJ2-1; 12 bases align to TRBD2. From germline, CDR1 is MGHRA and CDR2 YSYEKL. This CDR3 contains 16 residues. V dropped 3 bases and J dropped 4; count of bases not matched to a gene: 4. CDR3 coding DNA: TGCGCCAGCAGCCACCGGACTAGCGGGACATACAATGAGCAGTTCTTC. The encoded protein is CASSHRTSGTYNEQFF.